The clone carrying this T cell receptor (beta chain) turned up a few times. Its target is not known. Sequencing targeted expressed TCRB transcripts, as all isolated RNA had been reverse transcribed. TCRdb's copy holds only in-frame clones and misses some; the assay was immunoSEQ multiplex PCR. The sample includes a few hundred thousand clones, approximately 14% seen only once; the top ten take approximately 0.038%. Via CD45RO/CCR7/CD25/CD127/CD95/CD27, cells of the CD4+ naive, central memory, regulatory and stem cell-like memory subsets were sorted. The data were taken from a study of beta chain features in type 1 diabetes. As for the study in general: Across the samples, more than 85 million sorted cells were examined in total.

Germline CDR1 is MNHEY and CDR2 is SMNVEV (reference sequence). The CDR3 totals 14 residues. With V trimmed by 7 bases and J by 5 bases, 6 bases remained unmatched. General observations from the study: Reads derived from cDNA could over-represent cells showing high TCR expression. Although PCR might favor shorter templates, it would do so equally in patients and controls.

The V and J genes are TRBV27 and TRBJ2-3; the match to TRBD1 covers 10 bases. The sequencing sample was made of naive CD4+ T cells from blood. This TCR came from a young man in good health. This chain's CDR3 is CASTTTGGRDTQYF. The CDR3 DNA sequence: TGTGCCAGCACTACGACAGGGGGCAGAGATACGCAGTATTTT.